The 32 T cell receptor beta chains in this list originate from one sample, sequenced in a study of T cell repertoires and HLA-DP antigens. Their recognized antigens are unknown. The protocol was immunoSEQ multiplex PCR, while the TCRdb copy is restricted to in-frame clones and leaves out a portion. Here the sample spans roughly 120,000 clones, over 90% being singletons. Sequenced input: CD4+ T cells from PBMCs. These receptors came from a woman aged 18-29 years in good health and CMV-seronegative.

The gene calls are TRBV6-1 and TRBJ1-4; possibly TRBD1 for D (5 bases). Germline loops: CDR1 MNHNS, CDR2 SASEGT. The CDR3 extends over 14 amino acids. V dropped 6 bases and J dropped 8 bases, with 16 bases sitting between them. The CDR3, as DNA: TGTGCCAGCAGACGGGACGGCCAGAGGGAAAAACTGTTTTTT. It translates to CASRRDGQREKLFF.

The gene calls are TRBV7-8 and TRBJ2-7, with 9 bases that match TRBD1. This CDR3 comprises 14 residues. Germline CDR1 is SGHVS and CDR2 is FQNEAQ. V was clipped by 3 bases and J by 5 bases; unmatched bases: 5. CDR3 nucleotides: TGTGCCAGCAGCTTCGGGACAGGGTACGACGAGCAGTACGTC. It translates to CASSFGTGYDEQYV.

The rearrangement uses TRBV28 and TRBJ2-1; either TRBD1 or TRBD2 may supply D (5 bases each). This CDR3 region has 18 residues. The ends were cut back, 5 bases at V and 0 bases at J, with 20 bases in the middle. The V gene's germline CDR1 is MDHEN and CDR2 SYDVKM. CDR3 amino acids: CASSHPGATFSSYNEQFF. The DNA for the CDR3 is TGTGCCAGCAGTCACCCCGGGGCCACATTTAGCTCCTACAATGAGCAGTTCTTC.

This chain links TRBV11-2 with TRBJ2-2; perhaps TRBD2 as D (7 bases). The CDR3 is 15 residues long. Germline V gene sequence: CDR1 SGHAT, CDR2 FQNNGV. The V gene lost 5 bases and the J gene lost 3 bases, with 13 bases spanning the gap. CDR3 bases: TGTGCCAGCAGCCAACGCGGGGGCGACACCGGGGAGCTGTTTTTT. Translated: CASSQRGGDTGELFF. Combining the CDR3 with reference TRBV11-2 and TRBJ2-2 gives the whole variable domain EAGVAQSPRYKIIEKRQSVAFWCNPISGHATLYWYQQILGQGPKLLIQFQNNGVVDDSQLPKDRFSAERLKGVDSTLKIQPAKLEDSAVYLCASSQRGGDTGELFFGEGSRLTVL.

The chain couples TRBV10-3 to TRBJ2-2, with TRBD1 matching 9 bases. The CDR3 is 16 amino acids. Trimming took 6 bases from V and 0 from J; bases not matched to a gene: 5. Germline V gene sequence: CDR1 ENHRY, CDR2 SYGVKD. The CDR3 spells CAIRGQGKANTGELFF. CDR3 DNA: TGTGCCATCAGGGGACAGGGAAAAGCGAACACCGGGGAGCTGTTTTTT.

This chain connects TRBV7-9 to TRBJ2-5; 8 nucleotides line up with TRBD1. Trimming at V came to 7 bases and at J to 5 bases, leaving 0 bases not matched to a gene. The CDR3 extends over 11 amino acids. CDR1 and CDR2 (germline): SEHNR, FQNEAQ (reference sequence). This chain's CDR3 is CASTGGETQYF. In DNA form, the CDR3 reads TGTGCCAGCACAGGGGGCGAGACCCAGTACTTC.

The chain employs TRBV5-8 and TRBJ1-6; the D is unclear. Germline lookup yields CDR1 SGHTS and CDR2 YDEGEE. The ends were cut back, 0 bases at V and 11 bases at J, with 9 bases in the middle. The CDR3 sequence is 13 residues long. The CDR3 bases are TGTGCCAGCAGCTTGGCATTTGGGACACCCCTCCACTTT. Translating gives CASSLAFGTPLHF.

The rearrangement joins TRBV2 to TRBJ1-5; D ambiguous. In germline, CDR1 is SNHLY, CDR2 FYNNEI. The V end lost 7 bases, the J end lost 0 bases, and 7 bases lay between the germline ends. The CDR3 has 13 amino acids. CDR3 amino acids: CASMSDSNQPQHF. In nucleotides, the CDR3 is TGTGCCAGCATGTCAGATAGCAATCAGCCCCAGCATTTT.

V gene TRBV5-6 combines with J gene TRBJ2-1, with unresolved D. The V and J ends lost 2 bases and 0 bases respectively, with 12 bases between them. Germline CDR1 is SGHDT and CDR2 is YYEEEE. The CDR3 is made up of 16 amino acids. In DNA form, the CDR3 reads TGTGCCAGCAGCTTCACCCGGGTCTACTCCTACAATGAGCAGTTCTTC. It encodes CASSFTRVYSYNEQFF. Using reference TRBV5-6 and TRBJ2-1 for the parts outside the CDR3, the full variable domain is DAGVTQSPTHLIKTRGQQVTLRCSPKSGHDTVSWYQQALGQGPQFIFQYYEEEERQRGNFPDRFSGHQFPNYSSELNVNALLLGDSALYLCASSFTRVYSYNEQFFGPGTRLTVL.

The V call is TRBV6-5, the J call TRBJ2-1; possible D gene TRBD1, 5 bases. There are 14 residues in the CDR3. V lost 4 bases and J lost 8, with 15 bases in between. Germline CDR1 and CDR2: MNHEY and SVGAGI. The CDR3 sequence is CASSSSGHRDEQFF. In DNA form, the CDR3 reads TGTGCCAGCAGTTCCTCAGGACATCGGGATGAGCAGTTCTTC.

CDR3: CASSPERSNTGELFF. DNA of the CDR3: TGTGCCAGCTCACCGGAACGGTCGAACACCGGGGAGCTGTTTTTT. The rearrangement joins TRBV18 to TRBJ2-2, with unresolved D. The CDR3 extends over 15 amino acids. Germline lookup yields CDR1 KGHSH and CDR2 LQKENI. The ends were cut back, 3 bases at V and 0 bases at J, with 8 bases in the middle.

The chain has TRBV5-4 and TRBJ2-5, with 7 nucleotides matching TRBD1. The V gene's germline CDR1 is SGHNT and CDR2 YYREEE (reference sequence). This CDR3 is built from 15 residues. Germline trimming cut 3 bases from V and 5 bases from J; bases unmatched to any gene: 10. CDR3 loop: CASSSVLTGRETQYF. DNA for the CDR3: TGTGCCAGCAGCTCCGTCCTGACAGGGCGGGAGACCCAGTACTTC.

This clone is medium-sized by share. Here the CDR3 reads CASSKASGRAYEQYF. CDR3 nucleotides: TGCGCCAGCAGCAAGGCTAGCGGGAGGGCCTACGAGCAGTACTTC. The V gene is TRBV5-1, the J gene TRBJ2-7; 12 positions match TRBD2. V lost 4 bases to trimming and J lost 2 bases; unmatched junction nucleotides: 4. This CDR3 region has 15 residues. From germline, CDR1 is SGHRS and CDR2 YFSETQ.

V is TRBV15 and J is TRBJ1-2, with D possibly TRBD1 on 5 matching bases. Germline V gene sequence: CDR1 LNHNV, CDR2 YYDKDF (reference sequence). CDR3 length: 16 residues. Trimming took off 0 bases at V and 6 bases at J, with 17 bases between the two ends. The CDR3 here is CATSRDPRQRGNGYTF. The CDR3 nucleotides read TGTGCCACCAGCAGAGACCCCAGACAGAGAGGGAATGGCTACACCTTC.

In DNA form, the CDR3 reads TGTGCCAGCAGACGGAGGACAGGGGGCGCCGGCGGCTACACCTTC. Translated: CASRRRTGGAGGYTF. The chain combines TRBV28 with TRBJ1-2; TRBD1 agrees at 11 bases. The CDR3 length is 15 residues. The ends lost 6 bases at V and 8 bases at J; junction bases unmatched: 11. CDR1 is MDHEN and CDR2 is SYDVKM in the germline V gene.

This clone was seen only once. The chain links TRBV20-1 to TRBJ2-1; D gene uncertain. The CDR3 has 11 amino acids. Trimming left V 1 base short and J 10 bases short, with 8 bases between. Germline values: CDR1 DFQATT, CDR2 SNEGSKA (reference sequence). Here the CDR3 reads CSARVRGEQFF. The CDR3 region has the DNA TGCAGTGCTAGAGTACGAGGAGAGCAGTTCTTC.

With regard to this clone: A junction end diverges from the germline sequence, so it may reflect a read error. The chain combines TRBV7-7 with TRBJ2-1; D possibly corresponds to TRBD2 (7 bases). Germline V CDR1 and CDR2: SSHAT, FNYEAQ (reference sequence). This CDR3 comprises 15 residues. The CDR3 DNA sequence: TGTGCTAGCAGCCCCCAATTGGCGGGGGCGGGTGAGCAGTTCTTC. Translating gives CASSPQLAGAGEQFF.

This clone was observed once. CDR3 in amino acids: CASSLLNTEAFF. The CDR3 bases are TGTGCCAGCAGCTTACTGAACACTGAAGCTTTCTTT. The chain links TRBV7-9 to TRBJ1-1; D is ambiguous. Per germline, CDR1 SEHNR and CDR2 FQNEAQ (reference sequence). The CDR3 spans 12 residues. Deletions cut 2 bases from V and 0 bases from J, with 1 base between.

This chain uses TRBV15 with TRBJ2-7; D tentatively reads TRBD1 or TRBD2 (5 bases each). V dropped 1 base and J dropped 2 bases, with 12 bases sitting between them. The V gene's germline CDR1 is LNHNV and CDR2 YYDKDF (reference sequence). This CDR3 contains 15 residues. CDR3 protein: CATSRGTGTTYEQYV. The CDR3 coding sequence is TGTGCCACCAGCAGAGGCACCGGGACGACCTACGAGCAGTACGTC.

The rearrangement joins TRBV4-1 to TRBJ1-4; D not certain. The CDR3 runs 14 residues. The V end was cut by 4 bases, the J end by 5 bases, with 11 bases between. The germline CDR1 and CDR2 sequences are MGHRA and YSYEKL. CDR3 amino acids: CASSRRWVNEKLFF. In nucleotides, the CDR3 is TGCGCCAGCAGCCGCCGTTGGGTCAATGAAAAACTGTTTTTT.

The chain couples TRBV12-5 to TRBJ2-7; 13 positions match TRBD2. Germline V gene lookup returns CDR1 LGHNT and CDR2 FRNRAP. V was pared by 2 bases and J by 3 bases, with 10 bases of the junction left unmatched. CDR3 length: 18 amino acids. CDR3 sequence: CASGLISTSGRANYEQYF. The CDR3 DNA sequence: TGTGCTAGTGGTTTGATATCTACTAGCGGGAGGGCGAACTACGAGCAGTACTTC.

V and J are TRBV5-4 and TRBJ2-1; D is perhaps TRBD1 (5 bases). Between the trimmed V and J ends, which lost 0 bases and 7 bases, there was a span of 14 bases. This CDR3 comprises 15 residues. Germline assignment: CDR1 SGHNT and CDR2 YYREEE (reference sequence). For the CDR3, the DNA is TGTGCCAGCAGCTTGGTAAGGGGATCTTGGAATGAGCAGTTCTTC. Its protein is CASSLVRGSWNEQFF.

The chain uses TRBV19 and TRBJ2-3; no definite D call. The CDR3 is made up of 16 amino acids. Germline loops: CDR1 LNHDA, CDR2 SQIVND (reference sequence). Trimming pared 0 bases from V and 4 bases from J, leaving 14 bases between. The chain's CDR3 is CASSIEDGTPADTQYF. CDR3 in DNA: TGTGCCAGTAGTATAGAAGACGGCACCCCCGCAGATACGCAGTATTTT.

The chain has TRBV7-9 and TRBJ2-3, with TRBD2 matching over 8 bases. Germline values: CDR1 SEHNR, CDR2 FQNEAQ (reference sequence). CDR3 size: 15 residues. J was trimmed by 5 bases and V by 0 bases; bases with no gene match: 4. The CDR3: CASSLAGLALDTQYF. CDR3 sequence (DNA): TGTGCCAGCAGCTTAGCCGGACTAGCTTTAGATACGCAGTATTTT.

The chain is built from TRBV9 and TRBJ1-2; D may be TRBD1 (5 bases). The V and J ends lost 3 bases and 4 bases respectively, with 16 bases between them. The CDR3 is 15 residues long. Germline V gene lookup returns CDR1 SGDLS and CDR2 YYNGEE. CDR3 nucleotides: TGTGCCAGCAGCGGGGACGGTTGGGGAATCTATGGCTACACCTTC. Its translation: CASSGDGWGIYGYTF. The full variable domain, completed using reference TRBV9 and TRBJ1-2, is DSGVTQTPKHLITATGQRVTLRCSPRSGDLSVYWYQQSLDQGLQFLIQYYNGEERAKGNILERFSAQQFPDLHSELNLSSLELGDSALYFCASSGDGWGIYGYTFGSGTRLTVV.

The CDR3 is CASSLGRARGGRKTEAFF. CDR3 in DNA: TGTGCCAGCAGCTTAGGAAGGGCCCGGGGGGGCCGTAAAACTGAAGCTTTCTTT. The chain combines TRBV7-6 with TRBJ1-1, with D possibly matching TRBD1 (6 bases). The CDR3 loop spans 18 amino acids. Germline V gene data show CDR1 as SGHVS and CDR2 as FNYEAQ. The germline V and J ends were trimmed by 1 base and 5 bases, with 23 bases remaining between them.

The chain is built from TRBV27 and TRBJ2-1, with 7 nucleotides matching TRBD1. The germline CDR1 and CDR2 sequences are MNHEY and SMNVEV (reference sequence). This CDR3 is 14 amino acids long. Trimming cost V 5 bases and J 9 bases; bases outside gene matches: 10. CDR3 sequence (DNA): TGTGCCAGCAGTCCCAGGGGGTTGGAAGGTGAGCAGTTCTTC. The encoded protein is CASSPRGLEGEQFF.

This clone has a single count. This chain links TRBV10-3 with TRBJ1-2; TRBD1 matches 7 bases. The CDR3 consists of 13 residues. Germline trimming cut 3 bases from V and 6 bases from J; bases unmatched to any gene: 4. CDR1 and CDR2 from the germline V gene are ENHRY and SYGVKD. The CDR3 reads CAISEVRGNGYTF. The CDR3 DNA follows: TGTGCCATCAGTGAAGTCAGGGGGAATGGCTACACCTTC.

V usage is TRBV10-3 and J usage is TRBJ1-2; 8 bases are shared with TRBD1. The CDR3 has 14 amino acids. The V gene's germline CDR1 is ENHRY and CDR2 SYGVKD. V shed 6 bases, J shed 2 bases, and the junction held 5 bases outside the gene matches. In nucleotides, the CDR3 is TGTGCCATCAGGGGGGACAGGTGGAACTATGGCTACACCTTC. Translated, it gives CAIRGDRWNYGYTF.

The V call is TRBV15, the J call TRBJ1-4, with TRBD1 as a possible D gene (5 bases). V lost 0 bases and J 7 bases, leaving 18 bases between the germline ends. From germline, CDR1 is LNHNV and CDR2 YYDKDF (reference sequence). This CDR3 has 17 residues. The CDR3 sequence is CATSRDRQGAQSEKLFF. The CDR3 bases are TGTGCCACCAGCAGAGATCGGCAAGGGGCCCAGAGTGAAAAACTGTTTTTT.

This chain uses TRBV29-1 with TRBJ1-2; D unclear. The ends were cut back, 0 bases at V and 1 base at J, with 12 bases in the middle. CDR3 length: 15 amino acids. Germline V lookup: CDR1 SQVTM, CDR2 ANQGSEA. CDR3 sequence (DNA): TGCAGCGTTGAAGATGCCACTCGGGGTAACTATGGCTACACCTTC. Its translation is CSVEDATRGNYGYTF.

CDR3 nucleotide sequence: TGTGCCAGCAGTGACCGAGTTTACTCGGTTAATGAAAAACTGTTTTTT. Its protein is CASSDRVYSVNEKLFF. The chain recombines TRBV28 with TRBJ1-4; D gene uncertain. Germline V gives CDR1 MDHEN, CDR2 SYDVKM. The CDR3 spans 16 residues. V lost 5 bases and J lost 4, with 17 bases in between.